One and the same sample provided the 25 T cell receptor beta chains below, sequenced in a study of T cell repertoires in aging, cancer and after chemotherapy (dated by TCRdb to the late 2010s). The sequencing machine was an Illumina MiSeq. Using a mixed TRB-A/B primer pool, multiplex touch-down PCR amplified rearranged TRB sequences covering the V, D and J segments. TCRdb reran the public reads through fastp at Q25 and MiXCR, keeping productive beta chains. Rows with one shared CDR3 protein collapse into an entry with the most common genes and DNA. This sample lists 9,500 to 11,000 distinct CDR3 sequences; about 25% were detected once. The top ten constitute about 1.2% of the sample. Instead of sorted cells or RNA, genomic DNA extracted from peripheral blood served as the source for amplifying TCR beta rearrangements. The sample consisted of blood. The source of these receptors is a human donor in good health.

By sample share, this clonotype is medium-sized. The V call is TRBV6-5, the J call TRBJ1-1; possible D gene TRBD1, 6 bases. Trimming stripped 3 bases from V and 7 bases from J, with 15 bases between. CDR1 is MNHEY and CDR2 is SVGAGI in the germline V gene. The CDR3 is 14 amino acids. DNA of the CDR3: TGTGCCAGCAGTTATCGGGGACAAGGAGATGAAGCTTTCTTT. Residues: CASSYRGQGDEAFF.

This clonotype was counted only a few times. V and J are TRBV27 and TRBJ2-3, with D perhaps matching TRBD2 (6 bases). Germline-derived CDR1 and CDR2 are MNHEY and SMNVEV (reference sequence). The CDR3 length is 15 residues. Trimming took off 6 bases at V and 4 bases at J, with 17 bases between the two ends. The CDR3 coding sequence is TGTGCCAGCAGCAGCCGGGGACTCTTGGCAGATACGCAGTATTTT. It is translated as CASSSRGLLADTQYF.

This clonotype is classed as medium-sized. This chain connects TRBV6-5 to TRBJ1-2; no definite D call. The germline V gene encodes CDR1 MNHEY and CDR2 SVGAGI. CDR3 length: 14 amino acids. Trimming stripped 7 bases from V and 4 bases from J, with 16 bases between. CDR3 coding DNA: TGTGCCAGCATGCCACAGTCAGGAGGCTATGGCTACACCTTC. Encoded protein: CASMPQSGGYGYTF.

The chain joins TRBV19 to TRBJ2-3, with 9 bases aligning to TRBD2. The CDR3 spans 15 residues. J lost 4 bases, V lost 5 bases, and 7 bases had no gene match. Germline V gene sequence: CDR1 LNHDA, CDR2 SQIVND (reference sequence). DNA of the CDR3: TGTGCCAGTAGTCTTAGCGGGAGAGGCGCAGATACGCAGTATTTT. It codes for CASSLSGRGADTQYF.

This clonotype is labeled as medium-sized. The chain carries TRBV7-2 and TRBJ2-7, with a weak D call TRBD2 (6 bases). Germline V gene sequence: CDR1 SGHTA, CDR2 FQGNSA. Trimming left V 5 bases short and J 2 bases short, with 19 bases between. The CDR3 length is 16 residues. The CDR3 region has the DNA TGTGCCAGCAGCCGTCACGGCGGGGATTGGGCCTACGAGCAGTACTTC. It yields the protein CASSRHGGDWAYEQYF.

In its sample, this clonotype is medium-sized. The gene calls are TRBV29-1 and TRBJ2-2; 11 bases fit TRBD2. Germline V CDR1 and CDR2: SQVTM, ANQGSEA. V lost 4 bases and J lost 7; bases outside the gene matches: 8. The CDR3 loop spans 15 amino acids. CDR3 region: CSVGLAGGRNGELFF. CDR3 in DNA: TGCAGCGTTGGATTAGCGGGAGGGCGGAACGGGGAGCTGTTTTTT.

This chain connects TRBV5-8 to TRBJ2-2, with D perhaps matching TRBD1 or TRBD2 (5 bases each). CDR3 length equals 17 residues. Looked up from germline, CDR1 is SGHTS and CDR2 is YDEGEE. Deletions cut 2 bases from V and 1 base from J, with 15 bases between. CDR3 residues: CASSFGVGAKNTGELFF. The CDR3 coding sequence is TGTGCCAGCAGCTTTGGGGTCGGGGCGAAGAACACCGGGGAGCTGTTTTTT.

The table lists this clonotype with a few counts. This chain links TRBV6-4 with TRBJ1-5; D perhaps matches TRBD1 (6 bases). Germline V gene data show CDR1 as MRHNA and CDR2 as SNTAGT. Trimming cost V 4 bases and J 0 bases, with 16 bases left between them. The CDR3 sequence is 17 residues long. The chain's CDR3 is CASSGGAGSLSNQPQHF. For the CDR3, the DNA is TGTGCCAGCAGTGGGGGGGCAGGGTCCCTTAGCAATCAGCCCCAGCATTTT.

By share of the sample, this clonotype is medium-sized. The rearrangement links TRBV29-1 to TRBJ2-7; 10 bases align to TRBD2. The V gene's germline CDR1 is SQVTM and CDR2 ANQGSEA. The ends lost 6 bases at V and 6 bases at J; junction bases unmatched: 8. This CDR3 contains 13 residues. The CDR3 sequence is CSVETIAGGEQYF. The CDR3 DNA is TGCAGCGTAGAGACAATAGCGGGAGGCGAGCAGTACTTC.

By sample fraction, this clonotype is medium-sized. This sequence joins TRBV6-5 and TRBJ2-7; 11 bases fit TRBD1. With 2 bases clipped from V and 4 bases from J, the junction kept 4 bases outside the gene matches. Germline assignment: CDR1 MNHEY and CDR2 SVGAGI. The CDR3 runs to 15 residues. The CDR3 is CASSYRDRGSYEQYF. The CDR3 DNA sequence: TGTGCCAGCAGTTACCGGGACAGGGGGTCTTACGAGCAGTACTTC.

CDR3 in DNA: TGCGCCAGCAGCCAGACAGGGACGGATGGTCAGCCCCAGCATTTT. Amino acids: CASSQTGTDGQPQHF. The chain is built from TRBV5-1 and TRBJ1-5; 7 bases line up with TRBD1. The CDR3 spans 15 residues. V gave up 4 bases and J gave up 6 bases; unmatched junction bases: 10. Germline V lookup: CDR1 SGHRS, CDR2 YFSETQ.

The CDR3 is CASSYASGSSGNTIYF. Here the CDR3 DNA reads TGCGCCAGCAGCTATGCCTCGGGCAGCTCTGGAAACACCATATATTTT. The chain is built from TRBV5-1 and TRBJ1-3; D gene uncertain. The germline V and J ends were trimmed by 3 bases and 0 bases, with 13 bases remaining between them. CDR3 length: 16 amino acids. CDR1 is SGHRS, CDR2 YFSETQ, per germline. Full variable domain (rest looked up from reference TRBV5-1 and TRBJ1-3): KAGVTQTPRYLIKTRGQQVTLSCSPISGHRSVSWYQQTPGQGLQFLFEYFSETQRNKGNFPGRFSGRQFSNSRSEMNVSTLELGDSALYLCASSYASGSSGNTIYFGEGSWLTVV.

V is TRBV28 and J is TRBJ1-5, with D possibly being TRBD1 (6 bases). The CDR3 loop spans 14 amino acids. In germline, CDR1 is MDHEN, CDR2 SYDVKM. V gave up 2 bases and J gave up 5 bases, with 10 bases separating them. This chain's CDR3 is CASSLRGAYQPQHF. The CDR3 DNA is TGTGCCAGCAGTTTACGGGGGGCGTATCAGCCCCAGCATTTT. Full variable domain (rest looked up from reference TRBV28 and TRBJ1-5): DVKVTQSSRYLVKRTGEKVFLECVQDMDHENMFWYRQDPGLGLRLIYFSYDVKMKEKGDIPEGYSVSREKKERFSLILESASTNQTSMYLCASSLRGAYQPQHFGDGTRLSIL.

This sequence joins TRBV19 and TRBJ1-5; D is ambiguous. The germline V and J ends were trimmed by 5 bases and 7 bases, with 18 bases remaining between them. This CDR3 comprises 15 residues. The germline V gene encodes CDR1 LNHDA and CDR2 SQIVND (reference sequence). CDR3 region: CASSSQAPEEQPQHF. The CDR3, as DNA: TGTGCCAGTAGTTCCCAGGCCCCTGAGGAGCAGCCCCAGCATTTT.

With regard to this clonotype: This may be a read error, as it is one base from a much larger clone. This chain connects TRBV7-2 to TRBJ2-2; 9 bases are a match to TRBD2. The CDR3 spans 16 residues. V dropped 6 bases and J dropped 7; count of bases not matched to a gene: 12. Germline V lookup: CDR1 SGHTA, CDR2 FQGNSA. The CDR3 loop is CASRTARTSVGGELFF. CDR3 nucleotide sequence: TGTGCCAGCAGGACCGCAAGGACTAGCGTGGGCGGGGAGCTGTTTTTT.

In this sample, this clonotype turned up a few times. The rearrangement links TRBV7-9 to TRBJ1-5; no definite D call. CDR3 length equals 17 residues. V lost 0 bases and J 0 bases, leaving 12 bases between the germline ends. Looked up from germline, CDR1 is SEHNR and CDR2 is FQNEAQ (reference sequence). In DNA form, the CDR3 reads TGTGCCAGCAGCTTAGCAGATGTCGACTATAGCAATCAGCCCCAGCATTTT. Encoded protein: CASSLADVDYSNQPQHF.

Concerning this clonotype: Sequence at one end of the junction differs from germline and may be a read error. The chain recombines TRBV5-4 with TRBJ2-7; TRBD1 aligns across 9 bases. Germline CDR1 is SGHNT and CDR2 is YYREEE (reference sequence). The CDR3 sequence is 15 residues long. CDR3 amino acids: CASSFRPTGGYEQYF. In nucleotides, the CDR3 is TGCGCCAGCAGCTTCCGACCGACAGGGGGCTACGAGCAGTACTTC.

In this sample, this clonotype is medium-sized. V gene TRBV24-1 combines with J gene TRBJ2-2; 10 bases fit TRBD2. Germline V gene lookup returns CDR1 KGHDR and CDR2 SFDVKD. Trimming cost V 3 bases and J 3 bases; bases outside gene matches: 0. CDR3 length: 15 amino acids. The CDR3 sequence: CATSDLAGDTGELFF. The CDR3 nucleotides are TGTGCCACCAGTGATCTAGCGGGAGACACCGGGGAGCTGTTTTTT.

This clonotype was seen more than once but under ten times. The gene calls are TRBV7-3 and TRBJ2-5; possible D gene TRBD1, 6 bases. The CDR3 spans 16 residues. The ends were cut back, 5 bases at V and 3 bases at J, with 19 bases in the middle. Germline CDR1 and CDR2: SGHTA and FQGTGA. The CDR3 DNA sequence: TGTGCCAGCAGCCCCGATGCCGGGACAAAGAAAGAGACCCAGTACTTC. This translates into CASSPDAGTKKETQYF.

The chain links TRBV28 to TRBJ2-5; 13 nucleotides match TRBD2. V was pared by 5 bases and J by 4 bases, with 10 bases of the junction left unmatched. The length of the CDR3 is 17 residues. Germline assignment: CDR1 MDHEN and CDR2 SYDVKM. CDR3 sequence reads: CASSPRLAGGVRETQYF. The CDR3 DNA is TGTGCCAGCAGTCCCAGACTAGCGGGAGGTGTCCGAGAGACCCAGTACTTC.

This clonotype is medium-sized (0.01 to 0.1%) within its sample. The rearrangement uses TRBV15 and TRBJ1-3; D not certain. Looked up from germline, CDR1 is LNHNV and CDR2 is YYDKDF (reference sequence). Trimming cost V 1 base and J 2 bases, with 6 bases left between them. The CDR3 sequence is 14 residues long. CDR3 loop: CATSRANTGNTIYF. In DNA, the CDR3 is TGTGCCACCAGCAGAGCGAACACTGGAAACACCATATATTTT.

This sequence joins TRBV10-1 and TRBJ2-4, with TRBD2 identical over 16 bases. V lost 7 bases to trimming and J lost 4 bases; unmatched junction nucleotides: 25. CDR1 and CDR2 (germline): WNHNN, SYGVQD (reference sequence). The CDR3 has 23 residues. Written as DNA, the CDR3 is TGCGCCAGCACCCCGATGGTGGGACAGGGGATTTCGGGACTAGCGGGAGGGAAAAACATTCAGTACTTC. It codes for CASTPMVGQGISGLAGGKNIQYF.

CDR3 bases: TGCAGTGCTAGAAAGACGACAGCCCGAGATACGCAGTATTTT. Translated, it gives CSARKTTARDTQYF. The J gene is TRBJ2-3, the V gene TRBV20-1; possibly TRBD1 for D (5 bases). CDR1 is DFQATT and CDR2 is SNEGSKA in the germline V gene (reference sequence). V was cut by 2 bases and J by 5 bases, with 14 bases left in between. The CDR3 loop spans 14 amino acids.

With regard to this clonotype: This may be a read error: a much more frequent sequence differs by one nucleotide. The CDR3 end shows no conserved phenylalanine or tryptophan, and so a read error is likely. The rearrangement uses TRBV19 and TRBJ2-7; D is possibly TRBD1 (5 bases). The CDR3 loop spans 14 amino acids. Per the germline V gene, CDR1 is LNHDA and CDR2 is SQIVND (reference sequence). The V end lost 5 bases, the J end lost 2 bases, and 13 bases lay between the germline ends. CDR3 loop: CASSLPTAPYEQYS. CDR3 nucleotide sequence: TGTGCCAGTAGTCTCCCGACAGCGCCCTACGAGCAGTACTCC.

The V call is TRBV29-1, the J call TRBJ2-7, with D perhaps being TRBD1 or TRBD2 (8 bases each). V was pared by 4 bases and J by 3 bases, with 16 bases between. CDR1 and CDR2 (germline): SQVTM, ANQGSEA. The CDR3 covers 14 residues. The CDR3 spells CSVAGGDRFYEQYF. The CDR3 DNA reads TGCAGCGTTGCGGGGGGGGACAGGTTCTACGAGCAGTACTTC.